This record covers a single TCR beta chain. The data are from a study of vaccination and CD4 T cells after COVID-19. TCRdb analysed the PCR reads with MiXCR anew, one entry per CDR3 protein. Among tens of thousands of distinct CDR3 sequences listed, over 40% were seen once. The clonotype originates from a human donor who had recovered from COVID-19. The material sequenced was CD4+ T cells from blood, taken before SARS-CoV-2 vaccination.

For the CDR3, the DNA is TGTGCCAGCAGTTTGGGACTAGCGGGAGCTGGGGCAGATACGCAGTATTTT. This sequence encodes CASSLGLAGAGADTQYF. The chain uses TRBV6-5 and TRBJ2-3, with 14 bases lining up with TRBD2. Germline lookup yields CDR1 MNHEY and CDR2 SVGAGI. Losses at the gene ends were 4 bases for V and 4 bases for J; bases not matched to a gene: 7. The CDR3 extends over 17 amino acids.